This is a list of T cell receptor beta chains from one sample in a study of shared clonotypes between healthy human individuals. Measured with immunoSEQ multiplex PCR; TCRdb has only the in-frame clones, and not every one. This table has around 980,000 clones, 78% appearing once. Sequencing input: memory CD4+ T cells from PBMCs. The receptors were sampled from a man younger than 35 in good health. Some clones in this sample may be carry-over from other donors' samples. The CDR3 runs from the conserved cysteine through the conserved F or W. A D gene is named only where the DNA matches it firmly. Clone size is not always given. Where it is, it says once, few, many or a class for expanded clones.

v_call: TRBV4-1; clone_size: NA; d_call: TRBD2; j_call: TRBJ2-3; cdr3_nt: TGCGCCAGCAGCCAAGATAAGGGACTAGCGGGAGCTGATACGCAGTATTTT; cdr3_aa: CASSQDKGLAGADTQYF
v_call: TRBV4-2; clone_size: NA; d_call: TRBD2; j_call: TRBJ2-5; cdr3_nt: TGTGCCAGCAGCCAAGATAGGCTAGCGGGAAGAATGCAAGAGACCCAGTACTTC; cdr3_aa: CASSQDRLAGRMQETQYF
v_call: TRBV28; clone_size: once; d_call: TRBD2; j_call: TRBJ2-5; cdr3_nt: TGTGCCAGCAGTCTAGCTAGCGGGAGCCGGGAAGAGACCCAGTACTTC; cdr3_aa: CASSLASGSREETQYF
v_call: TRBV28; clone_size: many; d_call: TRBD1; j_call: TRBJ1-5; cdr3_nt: TGTGCCAGCAAGTTTTTCCGGGACAGAACCTATCAGCCCCAGCATTTT; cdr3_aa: CASKFFRDRTYQPQHF
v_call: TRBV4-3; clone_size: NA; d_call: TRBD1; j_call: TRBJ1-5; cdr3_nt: TGCGCCAGCAGCCAAGGGACAGGGGGGCAGCCCCAGCATTTT; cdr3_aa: CASSQGTGGQPQHF
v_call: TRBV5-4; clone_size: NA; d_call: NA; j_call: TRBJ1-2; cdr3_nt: TGTGCCAGCAGCCCCGGGGGGAGAGTTGATGGCTACACCTTC; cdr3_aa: CASSPGGRVDGYTF
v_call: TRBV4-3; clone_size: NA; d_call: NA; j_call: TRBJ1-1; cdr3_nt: TGCGCCAGCAGCCAAGATTCCGCTCGGAACACTGAAGCTTTCTTT; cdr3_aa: CASSQDSARNTEAFF
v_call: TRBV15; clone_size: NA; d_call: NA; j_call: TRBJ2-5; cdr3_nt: TGTGCCACCAGCAGAAGAATACGAGAGACCCAGTACTTC; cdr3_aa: CATSRRIRETQYF
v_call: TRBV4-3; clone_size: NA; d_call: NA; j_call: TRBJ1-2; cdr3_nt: TGCGCCAGCAGCCCTACCCTAACGGAGAACTATGGCTACACCTTC; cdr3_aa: CASSPTLTENYGYTF
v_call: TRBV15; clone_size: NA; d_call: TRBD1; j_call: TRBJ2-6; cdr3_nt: TGTGCCACCAGCAGCGGGGACAGGGTCATCTCTGGGGCCAACGTCCTGACTTTC; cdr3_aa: CATSSGDRVISGANVLTF
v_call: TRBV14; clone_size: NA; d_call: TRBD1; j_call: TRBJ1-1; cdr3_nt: TGTGCCAGCAGCCAAGCAGGGGGCGGTGAAGCTTTCTTT; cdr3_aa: CASSQAGGGEAFF
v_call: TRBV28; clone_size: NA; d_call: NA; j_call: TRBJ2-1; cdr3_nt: TGTGCCAGCGAGGGACACAATGAGCAGTTCTTC; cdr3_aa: CASEGHNEQFF
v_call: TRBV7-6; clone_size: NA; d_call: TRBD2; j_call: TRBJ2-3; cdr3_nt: TGTGCCAGCAGCTTAGAAGGGACTAGCGTAGCAGATACGCAGTATTTT; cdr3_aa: CASSLEGTSVADTQYF
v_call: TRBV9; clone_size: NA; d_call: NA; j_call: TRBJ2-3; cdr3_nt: TGTGCCAGCAGCGTAGTTGGTACCACAGATACGCAGTATTTT; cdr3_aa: CASSVVGTTDTQYF
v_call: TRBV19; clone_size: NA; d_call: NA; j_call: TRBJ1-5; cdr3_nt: TGTGCCAGTAGTACCTTCTATCAGCCCCAGCATTTT; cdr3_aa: CASSTFYQPQHF
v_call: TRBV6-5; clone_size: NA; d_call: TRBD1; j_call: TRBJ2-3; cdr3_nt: TGTGCCAGCAGTCAACAGGGGGCGAGGTCAGATACGCAGTATTTT; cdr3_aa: CASSQQGARSDTQYF
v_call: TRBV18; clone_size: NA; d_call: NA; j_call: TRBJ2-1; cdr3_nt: TGTGCCAGCTCACCGTCGCTGGCGGGCTTCTACAATGAGCAGTTCTTC; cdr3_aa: CASSPSLAGFYNEQFF
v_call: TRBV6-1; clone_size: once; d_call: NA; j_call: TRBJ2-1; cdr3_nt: TGTGCCAGCAGTCGTCTAGGCCTAGACAACAATGAGCAGTTCTTC; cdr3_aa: CASSRLGLDNNEQFF
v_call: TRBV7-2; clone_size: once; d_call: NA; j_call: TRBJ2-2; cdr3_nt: TGTGCCAGCAGCTTACTTACCCCCCCACCCGGGGAGCTGTTTTTT; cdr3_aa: CASSLLTPPPGELFF
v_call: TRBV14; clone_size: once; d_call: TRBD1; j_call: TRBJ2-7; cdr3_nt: TGTGCCAGCAGCCAATTAAGGGGCAGGGGGAGCGAGCAGTACTTC; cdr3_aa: CASSQLRGRGSEQYF
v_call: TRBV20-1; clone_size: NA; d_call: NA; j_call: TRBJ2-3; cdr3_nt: TGCAGTGCTAACAGGGCTTATACGCAGTATTTT; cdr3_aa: CSANRAYTQYF
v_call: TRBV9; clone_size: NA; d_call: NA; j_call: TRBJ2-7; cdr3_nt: TGTGCCAGCAGCGTAGGTTCTGGGTATTCATACGAGCAGTACTTC; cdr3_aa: CASSVGSGYSYEQYF
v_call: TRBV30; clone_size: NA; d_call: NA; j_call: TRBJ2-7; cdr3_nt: TGTGCCTGGAAGGTTCGCCTTGGCAGCCACGAGCAGTACTTC; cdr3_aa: CAWKVRLGSHEQYF
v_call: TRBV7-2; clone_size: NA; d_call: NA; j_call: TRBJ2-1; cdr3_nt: TGTGCCAGTTGCCTAGGGCCGGCGGCTTTGGAGCAGTTCTTC; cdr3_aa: CASCLGPAALEQFF
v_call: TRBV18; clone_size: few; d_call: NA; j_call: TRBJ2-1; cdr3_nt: TGTGCCAGCTCACTAGCAGAGAATGAGCAGTTCTTC; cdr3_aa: CASSLAENEQFF
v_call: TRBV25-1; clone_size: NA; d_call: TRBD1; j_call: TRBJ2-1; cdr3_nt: TGTGCCAGCAGTCCCTTCCCCGGGACAGGGAAGAGGAATGAGCAGTTCTTC; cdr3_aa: CASSPFPGTGKRNEQFF
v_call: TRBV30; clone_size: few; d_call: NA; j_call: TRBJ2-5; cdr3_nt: TGTGCCTGGGGCGGGACGCCCCGAAGGGAGACCCAGTACTTC; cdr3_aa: CAWGGTPRRETQYF
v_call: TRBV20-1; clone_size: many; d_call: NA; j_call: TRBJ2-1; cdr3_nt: TGCAGTGAGATGGGTTACAATGAGCAGTTCTTC; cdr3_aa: CSEMGYNEQFF
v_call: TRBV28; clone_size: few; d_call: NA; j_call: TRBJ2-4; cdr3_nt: TGTGCCAGCAGTTTATTGGGCAGGGGGGGTGGAAACATTCAGTACTTC; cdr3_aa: CASSLLGRGGGNIQYF
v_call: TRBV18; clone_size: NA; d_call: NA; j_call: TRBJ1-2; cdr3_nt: TGTGCCAGCTCACCGTCCCAACTAGGCTACACCTTC; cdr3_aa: CASSPSQLGYTF
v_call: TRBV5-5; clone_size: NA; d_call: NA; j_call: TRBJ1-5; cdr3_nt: TGTGCCAGCAGCTTCACCGACGGTGGGCAGCCCCAGCATTTT; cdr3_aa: CASSFTDGGQPQHF
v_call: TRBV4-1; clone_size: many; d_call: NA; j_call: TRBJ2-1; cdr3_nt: TGCGCCAGCAGCCAAGATATAGTTCGGGCGAGCTCCTACAATGAGCAGTTCTTC; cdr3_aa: CASSQDIVRASSYNEQFF
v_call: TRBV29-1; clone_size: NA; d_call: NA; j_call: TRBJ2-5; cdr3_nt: TGCAGCGTTGGCCTACGACTAGGACAAGAGACCCAGTACTTC; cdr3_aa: CSVGLRLGQETQYF
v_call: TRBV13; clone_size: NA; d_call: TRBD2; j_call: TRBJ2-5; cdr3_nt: TGTGCCAGCAGCTTAGTGGATGGGACTAGCGGTGTCCAAGAGACCCAGTACTTC; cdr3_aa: CASSLVDGTSGVQETQYF